The source of this T cell receptor beta chain is a study of breast tumors, draining lymph nodes, adjacent tissues. Study-wide points: Compared with lymph nodes, tumors were less diverse; compared with nontumor tissue, more. Data fit most tumor T cells coming from lymph node, expanding in tumor.

TCRdb recomputed calls from the multiplex PCR reads with MiXCR, one row per CDR3 protein. In the table there are 150,000 to 200,000 distinct CDR3 sequences, 30% to 35% of which are singletons. This clonotype was seen repeatedly, ten times or more. What it binds is unknown. CDR3 length: 17 residues. The V and J ends lost 6 bases and 5 bases, in that order; junction bases with no gene match: 10. Breast cancer patients provided tissue from their axillary draining lymph nodes. The specimen was axillary lymph node tissue. This TCR was recovered from a female donor with breast cancer. Some clones in this sample may be carry-over from other donors' samples. The gene calls are TRBV12-3 or TRBV12-4 and TRBJ2-2; 12 bases fit TRBD2. The CDR3 sequence is CASRPSTSGRRTGELFF. Written as DNA, the CDR3 is TGTGCCAGCAGACCGTCTACTAGCGGGAGGAGAACCGGGGAGCTGTTTTTT.